These 30 T cell receptor beta chains originate from one sample sequenced in a study of blood T cells in healthy people across ages. Through a sample-barcoded 5' primer and a J-beta primer mix, a second PCR was run for about 6 to 12 cycles. TCRdb reprocessed the 5' RACE reads with MiXCR, giving one entry per CDR3 protein. Of some 1.8 million distinct CDR3 sequences in the sample, more than 35% were seen once. Sequenced sample: blood. The receptor set was obtained from a human donor in good health.

Of note for this clonotype: Germline and junction disagree at one end, which may indicate a read error. The chain is built from TRBV10-2 and TRBJ2-5; a weak D match, TRBD1 (5 bases). CDR1 and CDR2 from the germline V gene are WSHSY and SAAADI. This CDR3 is built from 12 residues. CDR3 DNA sequence: TGCGCCAACAGTGTGGGGCCTGAGACCCAGTACTTC. It translates to CANSVGPETQYF.

This clonotype was picked up a small number of times. V is TRBV10-3 and J is TRBJ2-1; unclear D gene. Germline CDR1 and CDR2: ENHRY and SYGVKD. The CDR3 loop spans 13 amino acids. The ends were cut back, 8 bases at V and 6 bases at J, with 14 bases in the middle. The CDR3 DNA sequence: TGTGCCATCGGAGTAGGGCCCTCCAATGAGCAGTTCTTC. Protein sequence: CAIGVGPSNEQFF.

V usage is TRBV20-1 and J usage is TRBJ2-7, with 7 bases aligning to TRBD2. CDR3 length equals 15 residues. The trim removed 6 bases at V and 0 bases at J, leaving 11 bases unmatched. Germline V CDR1 and CDR2: DFQATT, SNEGSKA (reference sequence). Here the CDR3 DNA reads TGCAGTGCAGCGGGACTCTTAACGAGCTCCTACGAGCAGTACTTC. Translating gives CSAAGLLTSSYEQYF.

The chain has TRBV27 and TRBJ2-7; 9 bases line up with TRBD1. J gave up 6 bases and V 6 bases, and 9 bases lay outside the gene matches. Germline V gene lookup returns CDR1 MNHEY and CDR2 SMNVEV (reference sequence). This CDR3 spans 14 amino acids. The CDR3 reads CASRLQGALGEQYF. DNA for the CDR3: TGTGCCAGCAGATTACAGGGGGCCCTTGGCGAGCAGTACTTC.

This clonotype has more than one count but fewer than ten. The chain couples TRBV27 to TRBJ2-1; 11 bases fit TRBD2. The germline CDR1 and CDR2 sequences are MNHEY and SMNVEV (reference sequence). V shed 5 bases and J 11 bases; nucleotides not matched to a gene: 11. This CDR3 has 15 residues. CDR3 in DNA: TGTGCCAGCAGTGTTAGCGGGGGGGGTCCGACCCAGCAGTTCTTC. Its translation is CASSVSGGGPTQQFF.

V gene TRBV12-3 or TRBV12-4 combines with J gene TRBJ2-4; 7 nucleotides line up with TRBD1. The DNA matches TRBJ2-5 better at its end, which makes the J call doubtful. The CDR3 consists of 15 residues. Here the CDR3 DNA reads TGTGCCAGCAGTGTCACTGACAGGGAGCAAGAGACCCAGTACTTC. This encodes CASSVTDREQETQYF.

The DNA of the CDR3 is TGCGCCAGCAGCCGAAGGAGGGCCTACACAGATACGCAGTATTTT. Its translation is CASSRRRAYTDTQYF. This sequence joins TRBV4-3 and TRBJ2-3, with a possible D match to TRBD2 (6 bases). The germline V and J ends were trimmed by 4 bases and 2 bases, with 13 bases remaining between them. Per the germline V gene, CDR1 is LGHNA and CDR2 is YSLEER. This CDR3 region has 15 residues.

This clonotype turned up a few times. DNA of the CDR3: TGCGCCAGCAGCCAAGTAGCGGGGGGGCTCAATGAGCAGTTCTTC. Protein product: CASSQVAGGLNEQFF. The chain couples TRBV4-3 to TRBJ2-1; the match to TRBD2 covers 11 bases. This CDR3 contains 15 residues. The V and J ends lost 1 base and 6 bases, in that order; junction bases with no gene match: 2. Looked up from germline, CDR1 is LGHNA and CDR2 is YSLEER.

This clonotype has a handful of counts. The CDR3 sequence is CASSQFMDGDEQYF. CDR3 nucleotides: TGTGCCAGCAGCCAATTTATGGACGGCGACGAGCAGTACTTC. V gene TRBV4-2 combines with J gene TRBJ2-7; D gene ambiguous. Trimming left V 2 bases short and J 5 bases short, with 13 bases between. Germline values: CDR1 LGHNA, CDR2 YNFKEQ. The CDR3 is 14 amino acids.

This rearrangement joins TRBV5-1 to TRBJ2-4; D is perhaps TRBD1 (6 bases). Trimming stripped 1 base from V and 1 base from J, with 15 bases between. This CDR3 has 17 residues. In germline, CDR1 is SGHRS, CDR2 YFSETQ. The CDR3 nucleotides are TGCGCCAGCAGCTTGTTGGGTACCGGACAGGCCAAAAACATTCAGTACTTC. It encodes CASSLLGTGQAKNIQYF.

The chain is built from TRBV7-2 and TRBJ1-5, with D maybe TRBD1 (5 bases). This CDR3 contains 16 residues. The V end was cut by 5 bases, the J end by 0 bases, with 14 bases between. Germline V lookup: CDR1 SGHTA, CDR2 FQGNSA. The CDR3 here is CASSHDSGDSNQPQHF. The CDR3 DNA is TGTGCCAGCAGCCACGACAGTGGGGATAGCAATCAGCCCCAGCATTTT. Combining the CDR3 with reference TRBV7-2 and TRBJ1-5 gives the whole variable domain GAGVSQSPSNKVTEKGKDVELRCDPISGHTALYWYRQSLGQGLEFLIYFQGNSAPDKSGLPSDRFSAERTGGSVSTLTIQRTQQEDSAVYLCASSHDSGDSNQPQHFGDGTRLSIL.

This clonotype was observed a handful of times. J is TRBJ1-1 and V is TRBV7-3, with a tentative D call TRBD1 (6 bases). Germline lookup yields CDR1 SGHTA and CDR2 FQGTGA. Trimming cost V 4 bases and J 4 bases, with 10 bases left between them. This CDR3 has 13 amino acids. The CDR3 DNA follows: TGTGCCAGCAGCTCTCAGGGGATCACTGAAGCTTTCTTT. Translating it yields CASSSQGITEAFF. Based on the CDR3 plus reference TRBV7-3 and TRBJ1-1, the full variable domain is GAGVSQTPSNKVTEKGKYVELRCDPISGHTALYWYRQSLGQGPEFLIYFQGTGAADDSGLPNDRFFAVRPEGSVSTLKIQRTERGDSAVYLCASSSQGITEAFFGQGTRLTVV.

This clonotype has only a few counts. The chain is built from TRBV6-1 and TRBJ2-7, with D tentatively TRBD1 or TRBD2 (5 bases each). Trimming pared 2 bases from V and 1 base from J, leaving 9 bases between. Germline lookup yields CDR1 MNHNS and CDR2 SASEGT. This CDR3 comprises 14 residues. CDR3 sequence reads: CASSERWGSYEQYF. For the CDR3, the DNA is TGTGCCAGCAGTGAACGTTGGGGGTCCTACGAGCAGTACTTC.

As for this clonotype: A read error may explain this, as a much larger clone is one base away. The chain links TRBV5-1 to TRBJ2-7; no reliable D call. The CDR3 loop spans 11 amino acids. The V gene's germline CDR1 is SGHRS and CDR2 YFSETQ. V was clipped by 5 bases and J by 3 bases, with 6 bases between them. The CDR3 nucleotides are TGCGCCAGCAGGAACAACTACGAGCAGTACTTC. It translates to CASRNNYEQYF. Based on the CDR3 plus reference TRBV5-1 and TRBJ2-7, the full variable domain is KAGVTQTPRYLIKTRGQQVTLSCSPISGHRSVSWYQQTPGQGLQFLFEYFSETQRNKGNFPGRFSGRQFSNSRSEMNVSTLELGDSALYLCASRNNYEQYFGPGTRLTVT.

The V gene is TRBV28, the J gene TRBJ2-1; no reliable D call. Looked up from germline, CDR1 is MDHEN and CDR2 is SYDVKM. The CDR3 has 16 amino acids. The V and J ends lost 5 bases and 8 bases respectively, with 22 bases between them. CDR3 protein: CASSLPTVTIGDEQFF. DNA of the CDR3: TGTGCCAGCAGTCTCCCAACAGTAACGATTGGGGATGAGCAGTTCTTC. The full variable domain, completed using reference TRBV28 and TRBJ2-1, is DVKVTQSSRYLVKRTGEKVFLECVQDMDHENMFWYRQDPGLGLRLIYFSYDVKMKEKGDIPEGYSVSREKKERFSLILESASTNQTSMYLCASSLPTVTIGDEQFFGPGTRLTVL.

This clonotype was observed a few times. The chain couples TRBV29-1 to TRBJ2-4, with 7 nucleotides matching TRBD2. The CDR3 consists of 13 residues. V lost 8 bases, J lost 8 bases, and 12 bases stayed unmatched. Germline assignment: CDR1 SQVTM and CDR2 ANQGSEA. The CDR3 bases are TGCAGCTCTGCTGGGGGGGTGGGAGACATTCAGTACTTC. It is translated as CSSAGGVGDIQYF.

This clonotype was counted at least ten times. The V call is TRBV7-2, the J call TRBJ2-5, with D possibly TRBD1 on 6 matching bases. The CDR3 sequence is 13 residues long. V was clipped by 4 bases and J by 5 bases, with 11 bases between them. CDR1 SGHTA and CDR2 FQGNSA come from the germline V gene. CDR3 in DNA: TGTGCCAGCAGCTCTGGGGGCTTGGAGACCCAGTACTTC. This gives the protein CASSSGGLETQYF.

V and J are TRBV12-5 and TRBJ1-2; unclear D gene. The CDR3 loop spans 16 amino acids. The V and J ends lost 1 base and 4 bases respectively, with 16 bases between them. Per germline, CDR1 LGHNT and CDR2 FRNRAP. CDR3 loop: CASGLAGQETLYGYTF. CDR3 in DNA: TGTGCTAGTGGTTTGGCTGGGCAGGAGACCCTCTATGGCTACACCTTC.

The rearrangement joins TRBV13 to TRBJ1-3; D is perhaps TRBD1 (5 bases). This CDR3 spans 15 amino acids. The germline V gene encodes CDR1 PRHDT and CDR2 FYEKMQ (reference sequence). V lost 6 bases to trimming and J lost 3 bases, with 15 bases between them. This CDR3 reads CASSLTGRSGNTIYF. CDR3 DNA: TGTGCCAGCAGTCTCACGGGGCGGAGTGGAAACACCATATATTTT.

This clonotype was found a few times. The chain links TRBV5-6 to TRBJ2-4; a possible D gene is TRBD1 (6 bases). The germline V gene encodes CDR1 SGHDT and CDR2 YYEEEE. There are 16 residues in the CDR3. Trimming left V 0 bases short and J 2 bases short, with 12 bases between. In DNA form, the CDR3 reads TGTGCCAGCAGCTTGGTGGGGGCTCCGACCAAAAACATTCAGTACTTC. The encoded protein is CASSLVGAPTKNIQYF. The whole variable domain, filled in from reference TRBV5-6 and TRBJ2-4, reads DAGVTQSPTHLIKTRGQQVTLRCSPKSGHDTVSWYQQALGQGPQFIFQYYEEEERQRGNFPDRFSGHQFPNYSSELNVNALLLGDSALYLCASSLVGAPTKNIQYFGAGTRLSVL.

The J gene is TRBJ1-2, the V gene TRBV4-1; D is perhaps TRBD1 (6 bases). Trimming pared 3 bases from V and 5 bases from J, leaving 22 bases between. The germline V gene has CDR1 MGHRA and CDR2 YSYEKL. The CDR3 runs 17 residues. The CDR3 is CASSHEAAGAAIYGYTF. CDR3 DNA: TGCGCCAGCAGCCACGAAGCGGCGGGGGCAGCAATTTATGGCTACACCTTC.

The chain is built from TRBV20-1 and TRBJ2-3; TRBD2 aligns across 14 bases. Germline loops: CDR1 DFQATT, CDR2 SNEGSKA (reference sequence). The junction had 9 bases not matched to a gene; V was cut back by 4 bases and J by 3 bases. This CDR3 spans 17 amino acids. The CDR3 region is CSATSGGLAGGTDTQYF. Here the CDR3 DNA reads TGCAGTGCTACGAGTGGAGGACTAGCGGGGGGAACAGATACGCAGTATTTT.

The chain joins TRBV28 to TRBJ2-7; D is tentatively TRBD1 or TRBD2 (5 bases each). V lost 4 bases, J lost 9 bases, and 13 bases lay in between. Germline V gives CDR1 MDHEN, CDR2 SYDVKM. This CDR3 is 12 amino acids long. Here the CDR3 DNA reads TGTGCCAGCAGTTGGGGACGGGACGGGCAGTACTTC. Translated: CASSWGRDGQYF.

This chain joins TRBV18 and TRBJ2-3, with D perhaps TRBD1 (6 bases). V lost 1 base, J lost 4 bases, and 9 bases lay in between. Germline V gene lookup returns CDR1 KGHSH and CDR2 LQKENI. The CDR3 is 14 residues long. CDR3 coding DNA: TGTGCCAGCTCACCACTCAGGACAGCAGATACGCAGTATTTT. Translation gives CASSPLRTADTQYF.

A few counts support this clonotype. The chain uses TRBV29-1 and TRBJ2-7; D call uncertain. With 4 bases removed from V and 0 bases from J, the gap between germline ends came to 10 bases. The CDR3 contains 13 residues. The germline gives CDR1 SQVTM, CDR2 ANQGSEA. In DNA, the CDR3 is TGCAGCGTTGCAAGACCGTTCTCCTACGAGCAGTACTTC. This codes for CSVARPFSYEQYF.

The chain carries TRBV6-4 and TRBJ2-2, with D possibly TRBD1 on 6 matching bases. This CDR3 has 14 amino acids. CDR1 and CDR2 (germline): MRHNA, SNTAGT. The V end lost 6 bases, the J end lost 6 bases, and 14 bases lay between the germline ends. CDR3 sequence: CASRALQGSGELFF. DNA for the CDR3: TGTGCCAGCAGAGCGTTACAGGGCTCCGGGGAGCTGTTTTTT.

V and J are TRBV20-1 and TRBJ1-2; D not resolved. Looked up from germline, CDR1 is DFQATT and CDR2 is SNEGSKA (reference sequence). Trimming shortened V by 0 bases and J by 12 bases, and 23 bases separated the two germline ends. The CDR3 length is 15 residues. The CDR3 reads CSARDPGSRIRFDTF. The CDR3 DNA follows: TGCAGTGCTAGAGATCCCGGGAGCCGCATACGGTTTGACACCTTC.

This clonotype appeared a few times. The V call is TRBV7-8, the J call TRBJ2-7; D is undetermined. The germline V gene has CDR1 SGHVS and CDR2 FQNEAQ. The V end was cut by 2 bases, the J end by 6 bases, with 14 bases between. This CDR3 comprises 14 residues. The CDR3 here is CASSLSEGRVEQYF. For the CDR3, the DNA is TGTGCCAGCAGCTTATCGGAAGGTCGCGTCGAGCAGTACTTC.

This clonotype turned up a few times. CDR3: CSAEAAEEAFF. Written as DNA, the CDR3 is TGCAGCGCTGAGGCAGCGGAGGAAGCTTTCTTT. The chain links TRBV29-1 to TRBJ1-1; unclear D gene. V was shortened by 7 bases and J by 8 bases, with 14 bases between the two germline ends. The CDR3 has 11 amino acids. Germline V gene sequence: CDR1 SQVTM, CDR2 ANQGSEA.

The chain uses TRBV20-1 and TRBJ2-5, with D hard to call. CDR1 and CDR2 (germline): DFQATT, SNEGSKA (reference sequence). This CDR3 comprises 15 residues. V lost 0 bases and J 1 base, leaving 12 bases between the germline ends. The CDR3 sequence: CSARDPALAQETQYF. CDR3 DNA sequence: TGCAGTGCTAGAGATCCCGCTTTGGCCCAAGAGACCCAGTACTTC.